Included here is one T cell receptor (beta chain) sequence, with context. Its antigen is undetermined. This sample is part of a study of T cell responses to AZD1222 COVID-19 vaccine. Study-wide points: Only after the peak T cell response were repertoires sampled. The number of AZD1222 recipients seropositive at baseline was only six.

Looked up from germline, CDR1 is LNHDA and CDR2 is SQIVND (reference sequence). This CDR3 contains 15 residues. V gave up 4 bases and J gave up 5 bases, with 15 bases separating them. Clones were read by immunoSEQ multiplex PCR, and TCRdb kept only the in-frame ones, dropping some. In the table there are about 67,000 clones, approximately 80% of which are singletons. The material sequenced was peripheral blood, taken on day 0 of AZD1222 vaccination. The source of this sequence is an adult in good health. This rearrangement joins TRBV19 to TRBJ1-5, with a weak D call TRBD1 (5 bases). In DNA, the CDR3 is TGTGCCAGTAGTACCAGGGTCGGAGGATATCAGCCCCAGCATTTT. Encoded protein: CASSTRVGGYQPQHF.